One sample yielded the 26 T cell receptor beta chains listed below, sequenced in a study of shared clonotypes between healthy human individuals. TCRdb's copy holds only in-frame clones and misses some; the assay was immunoSEQ multiplex PCR. The sample has approximately 530,000 clones, about 96% seen once; the top ten hold under 0.065%. Sequenced: naive CD4+ T cells sorted from blood. Indicated subset: CD45RA+ positively selected. The origin of the receptors is a woman in her thirties in good health.

This clone was detected once. The chain joins TRBV6-5 to TRBJ1-1, with D possibly TRBD1 on 5 matching bases. Germline V CDR1 and CDR2: MNHEY, SVGAGI. This CDR3 is built from 15 residues. V dropped 6 bases and J dropped 0 bases, with 14 bases sitting between them. This CDR3 reads CASSRNRGMNTEAFF. The CDR3 DNA reads TGTGCCAGCAGCAGAAATAGGGGAATGAACACTGAAGCTTTCTTT.

V usage is TRBV25-1 and J usage is TRBJ2-7; TRBD1 matches at 7 bases. The CDR3 is 15 residues long. V gave up 2 bases and J gave up 3 bases; unmatched junction bases: 7. Germline V gene data show CDR1 as MGHDK and CDR2 as SYGVNS. The CDR3 loop reads CASSENRGRGYEQYF. The CDR3 bases are TGTGCCAGCAGTGAAAACAGGGGAAGGGGCTACGAGCAGTACTTC.

V is TRBV11-2 and J is TRBJ2-4; 7 positions agree with TRBD2. Germline-derived CDR1 and CDR2 are SGHAT and FQNNGV. V lost 5 bases and J lost 5; bases outside the gene matches: 12. This CDR3 is 16 amino acids long. The CDR3 spells CASSAAPLADQNIQYF. In DNA, the CDR3 is TGTGCCAGCAGCGCAGCACCCCTAGCGGACCAAAACATTCAGTACTTC.

The count of this clone is one. CDR3 bases: TGTGCCAGCAGTTACTCCGGGAGTCCCACAGATACGCAGTATTTT. Protein: CASSYSGSPTDTQYF. The chain is built from TRBV6-5 and TRBJ2-3; possibly TRBD2 for D (6 bases). The CDR3 contains 15 residues. CDR1 MNHEY and CDR2 SVGAGI come from the germline V gene. V was cut by 0 bases and J by 2 bases, with 9 bases left in between.

V and J are TRBV28 and TRBJ1-1; D call uncertain. The CDR3 is made up of 13 amino acids. V lost 7 bases and J 5 bases, leaving 14 bases between the germline ends. The germline CDR1 and CDR2 sequences are MDHEN and SYDVKM. The CDR3 sequence is CASTQSGYTEAFF. The CDR3 region has the DNA TGTGCCAGCACCCAAAGTGGTTATACTGAAGCTTTCTTT.

The CDR3 region has the DNA TGTGCCAGCAGTCCAAACGGACAGGGATTAAGCTCCTACGAGCAGTACTTC. Translated, it gives CASSPNGQGLSSYEQYF. The rearrangement links TRBV28 to TRBJ2-7, with TRBD1 matching over 8 bases. This CDR3 comprises 17 residues. Germline CDR1 MDHEN, CDR2 SYDVKM. The V gene end was trimmed by 5 bases and the J gene end by 0 bases; junction bases not matched to a gene: 12.

The chain recombines TRBV11-2 with TRBJ2-2; 7 nucleotides match TRBD1. V was pared by 5 bases and J by 0 bases, with 6 bases of the junction left unmatched. This CDR3 is built from 16 residues. CDR1 and CDR2 from the germline V gene are SGHAT and FQNNGV. The CDR3 spells CASSQIQGSNTGELFF. The CDR3, as DNA: TGTGCCAGCAGCCAAATACAGGGGTCGAACACCGGGGAGCTGTTTTTT.

V usage is TRBV6-1 and J usage is TRBJ1-5; D not resolved. The V gene's germline CDR1 is MNHNS and CDR2 SASEGT. The CDR3 sequence is 16 residues long. Trimming left V 2 bases short and J 2 bases short, with 13 bases between. CDR3 sequence reads: CASSEIGSRRNQPQHF. The DNA of the CDR3 is TGTGCCAGCAGTGAAATTGGCTCGCGTCGCAATCAGCCCCAGCATTTT.

Of note for this clone: The same CDR3 can be traced to other DNA sequences in this sample. This chain connects TRBV6-1 to TRBJ1-5; D not resolved. This CDR3 spans 14 amino acids. V lost 4 bases and J lost 3, with 10 bases in between. Germline V gene data show CDR1 as MNHNS and CDR2 as SASEGT. The CDR3 DNA follows: TGTGCCAGCAGTGCCGGCCAGACCAATCAGCCCCAGCATTTT. Protein product: CASSAGQTNQPQHF.

For the CDR3, the DNA is TGTGCCAGCAGCGTAGCAGCGGGGACCTACAATGAGCAGTTCTTC. It specifies CASSVAAGTYNEQFF. V and J are TRBV9 and TRBJ2-1; 7 nucleotides agree with TRBD2. The J segment lost 2 bases and the V segment lost 0 bases, leaving 2 bases of the junction unmatched. The CDR3 totals 15 residues. CDR1 SGDLS and CDR2 YYNGEE come from the germline V gene. The variable domain in full, completed from reference TRBV9 and TRBJ2-1, reads DSGVTQTPKHLITATGQRVTLRCSPRSGDLSVYWYQQSLDQGLQFLIQYYNGEERAKGNILERFSAQQFPDLHSELNLSSLELGDSALYFCASSVAAGTYNEQFFGPGTRLTVL.

The J gene is TRBJ2-5, the V gene TRBV7-2; TRBD2 agrees at 8 bases. The CDR3 loop spans 16 amino acids. With V trimmed by 5 bases and J by 4 bases, 12 bases remained unmatched. Germline V gene lookup returns CDR1 SGHTA and CDR2 FQGNSA. The CDR3 protein is CASSVGAQSGRETQYF. The CDR3 coding sequence is TGTGCCAGCAGCGTTGGGGCTCAGAGCGGGAGAGAGACCCAGTACTTC.

The count of this clone is one. CDR3 coding DNA: TGTGCCAGTAGTATATCGTATACGTACACTGAAGCTTTCTTT. It yields the protein CASSISYTYTEAFF. The chain links TRBV19 to TRBJ1-1; D uncertain. Trimming pared 2 bases from V and 3 bases from J, leaving 10 bases between. The CDR3 has 14 amino acids. Germline V gene sequence: CDR1 LNHDA, CDR2 SQIVND (reference sequence).

The V gene is TRBV27, the J gene TRBJ1-1; D gene ambiguous. The CDR3 sequence is 15 residues long. The germline V gene has CDR1 MNHEY and CDR2 SMNVEV (reference sequence). The V end was cut by 4 bases, the J end by 8 bases, with 20 bases between. This chain's CDR3 is CASSSRARREGEAFF. The DNA of the CDR3 is TGTGCCAGCAGTTCGCGGGCCCGGCGAGAAGGCGAAGCTTTCTTT.

The chain recombines TRBV7-9 with TRBJ2-7; D is possibly TRBD1 (5 bases). The V and J ends lost 2 bases and 0 bases respectively, with 11 bases between them. CDR1 SEHNR and CDR2 FQNEAQ come from the germline V gene (reference sequence). The CDR3 covers 15 residues. DNA for the CDR3: TGTGCCAGCAGCTTAAGGAAGGGGCTCTCCTACGAGCAGTACTTC. The encoded protein is CASSLRKGLSYEQYF.

The J gene is TRBJ1-2, the V gene TRBV21-1. TRBV21-1 has pseudogene status. CDR3 size: 13 residues. The CDR3: CASIIGGRWGYTF. The CDR3 DNA follows: TGTGCCAGCATCATCGGAGGGAGGTGGGGCTACACCTTC.

The CDR3 loop is CSVTQLTDLAKNIQYF. The DNA for the CDR3 is TGCAGCGTTACCCAATTAACAGATCTAGCCAAAAACATTCAGTACTTC. The chain has TRBV29-1 and TRBJ2-4; D uncertain. With 5 bases removed from V and 0 bases from J, the gap between germline ends came to 17 bases. CDR1 SQVTM and CDR2 ANQGSEA come from the germline V gene. There are 16 residues in the CDR3.

This clone was detected a few times. In DNA form, the CDR3 reads TGCGCCAGCAGCGCCGAGTACGAGCAGTACTTC. Its protein product is CASSAEYEQYF. The J gene is TRBJ2-7, the V gene TRBV5-1; D gene uncertain. The CDR3 has 11 amino acids. V lost 4 bases to trimming and J lost 4 bases, with 6 bases between them. CDR1 is SGHRS, CDR2 YFSETQ, per germline.

This clone has just one count. The chain is built from TRBV28 and TRBJ1-2; the D is unclear. CDR1 and CDR2 (germline): MDHEN, SYDVKM. The CDR3 has 12 amino acids. Trimming removed 6 bases at V and 6 bases at J, with 11 bases between. CDR3 loop: CASRTRPNGYTF. The CDR3 region has the DNA TGTGCCAGCAGAACGCGACCAAATGGCTACACCTTC.

V and J are TRBV30 and TRBJ1-1; 11 nucleotides align to TRBD1. The CDR3 covers 14 residues. From germline, CDR1 is GTSNPN and CDR2 SVGIG (reference sequence). The V gene end was trimmed by 6 bases and the J gene end by 4 bases; junction bases not matched to a gene: 7. The CDR3 DNA follows: TGTGCCTGCCACTTAGGGACAGGGGGCACTGAAGCTTTCTTT. Residues: CACHLGTGGTEAFF.

V and J are TRBV4-1 and TRBJ2-6; either TRBD1 or TRBD2 may fit D (5 bases each). The CDR3 length is 18 residues. The V and J ends lost 1 base and 0 bases respectively, with 13 bases between them. Germline loops: CDR1 MGHRA, CDR2 YSYEKL. The CDR3 DNA is TGCGCCAGCAGCCAAGTTGGGACGGAGAGCTCTGGGGCCAACGTCCTGACTTTC. Protein: CASSQVGTESSGANVLTF.

This clone appeared once. The CDR3 here is CASTVLAGINEQFF. CDR3 coding DNA: TGTGCCAGCACGGTGCTAGCGGGGATCAATGAGCAGTTCTTC. V usage is TRBV6-1 and J usage is TRBJ2-1, with 9 bases matching TRBD2. Germline V CDR1 and CDR2: MNHNS, SASEGT. This CDR3 is built from 14 residues. Trimming at V came to 7 bases and at J to 6 bases, leaving 7 bases not matched to a gene.

This rearrangement joins TRBV6-5 to TRBJ2-4, with D tentatively TRBD1 (5 bases). V was clipped by 5 bases and J by 0 bases, with 8 bases between them. The CDR3 extends over 14 amino acids. The germline CDR1 and CDR2 sequences are MNHEY and SVGAGI. The CDR3 region has the DNA TGTGCCAGCAGTACAGGTACAGCCAAAAACATTCAGTACTTC. Translation gives CASSTGTAKNIQYF.

The chain joins TRBV2 to TRBJ2-7; D is ambiguous. Germline V gene lookup returns CDR1 SNHLY and CDR2 FYNNEI. The V end lost 2 bases, the J end lost 2 bases, and 4 bases lay between the germline ends. This CDR3 contains 12 residues. The DNA of the CDR3 is TGTGCCAGCAGTGAACAGGCCTACGAGCAGTACTTC. It specifies CASSEQAYEQYF.

The CDR3 DNA is TGTGCCAGCAGCTTAGAGCCGGGAGGATCCTACGAGCAGTACTTC. It yields the protein CASSLEPGGSYEQYF. This chain uses TRBV11-2 with TRBJ2-7; TRBD2 aligns across 7 bases. Germline CDR1 is SGHAT and CDR2 is FQNNGV. CDR3 length: 15 residues. The V and J ends lost 0 bases and 1 base, in that order; junction bases with no gene match: 3.

V is TRBV6-6 and J is TRBJ1-5; D remains unclear. The V end lost 6 bases, the J end lost 10 bases, and 19 bases lay between the germline ends. Per germline, CDR1 MNHNY and CDR2 SVGAGI (reference sequence). CDR3 length: 14 amino acids. For the CDR3, the DNA is TGTGCCAGCAGGGGCCACACAGCCGCCGGCCCCCAGCATTTT. As protein: CASRGHTAAGPQHF.

The gene calls are TRBV11-2 and TRBJ1-2; D gene uncertain. Germline CDR1 is SGHAT and CDR2 is FQNNGV. The CDR3 extends over 15 amino acids. The germline V and J ends were trimmed by 4 bases and 5 bases, with 17 bases remaining between them. CDR3 nucleotides: TGTGCCAGCAGCTCGACGGGGTTGGGTTTATATGGCTACACCTTC. Its translation: CASSSTGLGLYGYTF. Based on the CDR3 plus reference TRBV11-2 and TRBJ1-2, the full variable domain is EAGVAQSPRYKIIEKRQSVAFWCNPISGHATLYWYQQILGQGPKLLIQFQNNGVVDDSQLPKDRFSAERLKGVDSTLKIQPAKLEDSAVYLCASSSTGLGLYGYTFGSGTRLTVV.